The 2 T cell receptor beta chains below come from one sample, sequenced in a study of blood T cell repertoires in COVID-19. The repertoire was sequenced with immunoSEQ multiplex PCR; TCRdb's copy has only in-frame clones and lacks some. In the table there are a few hundred thousand clones, about 82% of which are singletons. The sample comprised peripheral blood. These receptors originate from a woman in her forties or fifties with active or convalescent COVID-19.

V usage is TRBV23-1 and J usage is TRBJ2-7, with a tentative D call TRBD1 (5 bases). TRBV23-1 is annotated as an ORF whose role is uncertain. CDR3 length: 13 residues. V shed 7 bases and J shed 0 bases, with 10 bases lying between them. Here the CDR3 reads CASNQTDSYEQYF. In DNA form, the CDR3 reads TGCGCCAGCAACCAGACAGACTCCTACGAGCAGTACTTC.

V gene TRBV6-2 or TRBV6-3 combines with J gene TRBJ1-1, with D unclear. This CDR3 has 14 residues. Germline assignment: CDR1 MNHEY and CDR2 SVGEGT. V lost 5 bases and J 4 bases, leaving 14 bases between the germline ends. The CDR3 sequence: CASSSPELSTEAFF. The CDR3 DNA follows: TGTGCCAGCAGTAGCCCTGAACTGAGCACTGAAGCTTTCTTT.